This entry concerns a single TCR beta chain. The source of the sample is a study of blood T cell repertoires in COVID-19. The wider study: The United States, Italy and Spain were the sources of the acute and convalescent COVID-19 samples.

In the study's own analysis: Using reference gene primer amplification, nucleated cell counts were estimated. Libraries were prepared by immunoSEQ multiplex PCR; TCRdb keeps only in-frame clonotypes and omits some of them. V and J calls plus clone size are reproduced from that table; the DNA served to infer D and trimming. The repertoire holds about 110,000 clones, with about 72% as singletons. With 2 bases clipped from V and 3 bases from J, the junction kept 6 bases outside the gene matches. This CDR3 has 16 amino acids. Germline V CDR1 and CDR2: SEHNR, FQNEAQ (reference sequence). The specimen was peripheral blood. This clonotype was obtained from a woman in her fifties or sixties with acute or convalescent COVID-19. The chain is built from TRBV7-9 and TRBJ1-4; 7 nucleotides align to TRBD1. This chain's CDR3 is CASSLRSGGPNEKLFF. In DNA, the CDR3 is TGTGCCAGCAGCTTAAGGTCAGGGGGACCTAATGAAAAACTGTTTTTT.